This T cell receptor beta chain emerged from a study of blood T cell repertoires in COVID-19. The CDR3 sequence is 13 residues long. Per germline, CDR1 KGHDR and CDR2 SFDVKD. J gave up 6 bases and V 7 bases, and 6 bases lay outside the gene matches. Measured with immunoSEQ multiplex PCR; TCRdb has only the in-frame clones, and not every one. The sample carries fewer than 350,000 clones, roughly 85% recorded once. This TCR came from a woman under 40 who had been exposed to COVID-19. The chain uses TRBV24-1 and TRBJ2-5, with 8 bases aligning to TRBD1. Sequencing was done on a sample of PBMCs or T cells enriched from blood (not recorded which). The CDR3 region has the DNA TGTGCCACCAGCGAGACAGGGGCAAAGACCCAGTACTTC. This codes for CATSETGAKTQYF.